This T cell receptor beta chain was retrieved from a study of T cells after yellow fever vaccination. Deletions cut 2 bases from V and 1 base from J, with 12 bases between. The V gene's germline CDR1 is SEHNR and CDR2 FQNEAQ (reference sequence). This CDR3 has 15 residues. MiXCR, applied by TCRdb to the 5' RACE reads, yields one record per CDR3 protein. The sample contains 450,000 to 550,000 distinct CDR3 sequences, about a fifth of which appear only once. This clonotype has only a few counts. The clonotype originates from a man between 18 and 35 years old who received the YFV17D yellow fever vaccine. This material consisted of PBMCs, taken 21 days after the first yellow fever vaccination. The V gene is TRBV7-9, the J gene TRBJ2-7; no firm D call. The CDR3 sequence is CASSLRPDPSYEQYF. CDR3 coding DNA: TGTGCCAGCAGCTTACGGCCAGACCCTTCCTACGAGCAGTACTTC.